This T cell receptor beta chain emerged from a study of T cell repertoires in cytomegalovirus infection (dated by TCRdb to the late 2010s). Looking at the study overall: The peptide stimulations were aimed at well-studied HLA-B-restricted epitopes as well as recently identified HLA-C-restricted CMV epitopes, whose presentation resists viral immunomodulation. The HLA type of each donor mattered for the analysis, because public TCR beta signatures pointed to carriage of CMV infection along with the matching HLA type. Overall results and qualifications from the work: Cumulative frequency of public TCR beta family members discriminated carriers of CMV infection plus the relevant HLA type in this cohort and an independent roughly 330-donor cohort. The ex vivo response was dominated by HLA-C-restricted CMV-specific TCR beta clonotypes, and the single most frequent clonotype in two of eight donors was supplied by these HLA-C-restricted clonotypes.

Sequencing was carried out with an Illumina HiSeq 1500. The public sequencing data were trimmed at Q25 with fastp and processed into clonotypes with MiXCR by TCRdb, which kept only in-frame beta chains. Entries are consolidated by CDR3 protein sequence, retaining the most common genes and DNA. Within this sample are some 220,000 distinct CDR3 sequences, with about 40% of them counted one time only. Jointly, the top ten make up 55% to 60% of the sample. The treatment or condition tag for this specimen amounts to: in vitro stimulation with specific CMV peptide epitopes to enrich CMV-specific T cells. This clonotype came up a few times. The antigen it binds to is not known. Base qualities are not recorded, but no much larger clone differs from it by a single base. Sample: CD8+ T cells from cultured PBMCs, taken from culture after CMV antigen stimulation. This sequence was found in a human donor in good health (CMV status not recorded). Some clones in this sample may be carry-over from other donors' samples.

The CDR3 region: CATSDRHTDTQYF. The nucleotide sequence reads TGTGCCACCAGTGACCGACACACAGATACGCAGTATTTT. The rearrangement combines TRBV24-1 with TRBJ2-3; the D gene is unclear. V loses 4 bases, J loses 2 bases, and the germline ends lie 6 bases apart. The germline V gene sets CDR1 to KGHDR and CDR2 to SFDVKD. Counted from cysteine to phenylalanine, this CDR3 has 13 amino acids. The only DNA kept is the CDR3, 39 bases in frame from the first base.